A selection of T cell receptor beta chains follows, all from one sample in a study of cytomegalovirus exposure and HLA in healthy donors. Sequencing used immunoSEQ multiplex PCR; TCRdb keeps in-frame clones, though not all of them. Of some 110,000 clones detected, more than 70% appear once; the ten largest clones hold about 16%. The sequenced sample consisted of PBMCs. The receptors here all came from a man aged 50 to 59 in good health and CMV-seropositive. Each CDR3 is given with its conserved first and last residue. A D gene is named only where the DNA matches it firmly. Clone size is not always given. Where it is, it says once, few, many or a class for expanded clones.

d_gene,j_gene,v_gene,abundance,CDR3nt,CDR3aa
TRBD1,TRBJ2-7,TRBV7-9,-,TGTGCCAGCAGCGCAGCCGGGACAGGGGGCGGCGAGCAGTACTTC,CASSAAGTGGGEQYF
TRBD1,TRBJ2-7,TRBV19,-,TGTGCCAGTAGTATCGACAGGGCCTCCTACGAGCAGTACTTC,CASSIDRASYEQYF
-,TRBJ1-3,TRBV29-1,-,TGCAGCGTCGCCGGACAGACCGAGGGAAACACCATATATTTT,CSVAGQTEGNTIYF
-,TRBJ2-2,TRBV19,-,TGTGCCAGCAACCGCGGATCGCCTCGGAGTCGGACCGGGGAGCTGTTTTTT,CASNRGSPRSRTGELFF
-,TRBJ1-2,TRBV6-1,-,TGTGCCAGCAGTGTAGTCGACTCACTAAACTATGGCTACACCTTC,CASSVVDSLNYGYTF
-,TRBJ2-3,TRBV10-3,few,TGTGCCATCAGTGACCCCAAGACGGGAGATACGCAGTATTTT,CAISDPKTGDTQYF
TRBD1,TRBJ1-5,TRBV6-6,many,TGTGCCAGCAGTGTGGTAGGACAGGGTGGCAATCAGCCCCAGCATTTT,CASSVVGQGGNQPQHF
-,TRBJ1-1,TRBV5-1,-,TGCGCCAGCAGCGAAACAGGGCCTGCGGACACTGAAGCTTTCTTT,CASSETGPADTEAFF
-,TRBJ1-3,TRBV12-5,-,TGTGCTAGTGCCTGGCCTGGAAACACCATATATTTT,CASAWPGNTIYF
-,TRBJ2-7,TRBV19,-,TGTGCCAGTAGTATTAGGGAGCAGATCAACGAGCAGTACTTC,CASSIREQINEQYF
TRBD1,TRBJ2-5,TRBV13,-,TGTGCCAGCAGATCTACAGGGGGCGCGGGTGAGACCCAGTACTTC,CASRSTGGAGETQYF
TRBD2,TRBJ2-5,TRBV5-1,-,TGCGCCAGCAGCTCGACTAGCGGGAGGGTCAGGGAGACCCAGTACTTC,CASSSTSGRVRETQYF
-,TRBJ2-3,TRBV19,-,TGTGCCAGTAGTAACAGGGTACACGATACGCAGTATTTT,CASSNRVHDTQYF
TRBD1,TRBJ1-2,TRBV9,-,TGTGCCAGCAATCCTTTGACAGGGGCCACCGGGCATGGCTACACCTTC,CASNPLTGATGHGYTF
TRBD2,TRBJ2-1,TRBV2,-,TGTGCCAGCCGCACTAGCGGGGCGAGCTCCTACAATGAGCAGTTCTTC,CASRTSGASSYNEQFF
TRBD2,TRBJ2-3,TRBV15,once,TGTGCCACCAGCAGAGACTCGGTCGGGGGGAGCACAGATACGCAGTATTTT,CATSRDSVGGSTDTQYF
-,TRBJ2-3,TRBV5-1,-,TGCGCCAGCAGCGCGAAGGGGCGGGGTAGCACAGATACGCAGTATTTT,CASSAKGRGSTDTQYF
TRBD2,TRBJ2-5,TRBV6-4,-,TGTGCCAGCAGTGACTCTGGCGGGAGGGTCCTAGCCCAGTACTTC,CASSDSGGRVLAQYF
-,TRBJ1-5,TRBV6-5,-,TGTGCCAGCAGTTACTCTCGGGGGGATCAGCCCCAGCATTTT,CASSYSRGDQPQHF
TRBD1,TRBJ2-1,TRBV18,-,TGTGCCAGCTCACTCACCGGGACAGGGATTTTCGATGAGCAGTTCTTC,CASSLTGTGIFDEQFF
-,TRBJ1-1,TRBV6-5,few,TGTGCCAGCAGTTACGTCCGAGGCACTGAAGCTTTCTTT,CASSYVRGTEAFF
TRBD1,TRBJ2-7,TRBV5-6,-,TGTGCCAGCAGCGTTAGCTATTTACAGGGGAGTATGAGGGACGAGCAGTACTTC,CASSVSYLQGSMRDEQYF
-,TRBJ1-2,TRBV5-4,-,TGTGCCAGCAGCTTTCGGACAGCCATGATCTATGGCTACACCTTC,CASSFRTAMIYGYTF
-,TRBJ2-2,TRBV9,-,TGTGCCTCGGGGATTCCGAACACCGGGGAGCTGTTTTTT,CASGIPNTGELFF
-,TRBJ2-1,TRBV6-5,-,TGTGCCAGCAGTTACTCTTTTCAGGGGGGTAATGAGCAGTTCTTC,CASSYSFQGGNEQFF
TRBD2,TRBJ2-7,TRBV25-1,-,TGTGCCAGCAGTGAACCTAGCGGGAGTTTCTACGAGCAGTACTTC,CASSEPSGSFYEQYF
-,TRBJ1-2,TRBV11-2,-,TGTGCCAGCAGCCCTGGCCGAGGCTTCGGTATCTCTGGCTACACCTTC,CASSPGRGFGISGYTF
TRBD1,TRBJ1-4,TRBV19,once,TGTGCCAGTAGTCCTCCGACAGGGATTAATGAAAAACTGTTTTTT,CASSPPTGINEKLFF
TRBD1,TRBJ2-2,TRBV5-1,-,TGCGCCAGCAGCGCCACCCCGGGACAGAAGTTTTACACCGGGGAGCTGTTTTTT,CASSATPGQKFYTGELFF
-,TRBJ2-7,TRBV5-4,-,TGTGCCAGCAGCTGGACAAATACCTACGAGCAGTACTTC,CASSWTNTYEQYF
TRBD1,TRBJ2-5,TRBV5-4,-,TGTGCCAGCAGCATGGGACAGGGAGAGACCCAGTACTTC,CASSMGQGETQYF